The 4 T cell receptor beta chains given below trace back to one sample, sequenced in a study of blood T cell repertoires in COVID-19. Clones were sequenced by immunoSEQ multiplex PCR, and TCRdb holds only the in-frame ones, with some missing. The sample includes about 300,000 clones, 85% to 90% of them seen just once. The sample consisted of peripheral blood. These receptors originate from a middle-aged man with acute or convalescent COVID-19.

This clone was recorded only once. The chain's CDR3 is CASSRGGYTF. CDR3 sequence (DNA): TGTGCCAGTAGCCGCGGAGGCTACACCTTC. V usage is TRBV19 and J usage is TRBJ1-2; no clear D gene. The V gene lost 6 bases and the J gene lost 8 bases, with 7 bases spanning the gap. Germline CDR1 and CDR2: LNHDA and SQIVND (reference sequence). CDR3 size: 10 residues.

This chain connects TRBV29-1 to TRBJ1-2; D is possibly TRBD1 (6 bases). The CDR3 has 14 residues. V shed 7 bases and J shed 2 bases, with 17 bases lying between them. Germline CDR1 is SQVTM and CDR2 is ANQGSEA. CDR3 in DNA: TGCAGCGCTCAAGTCCGAGGGGGAAACTATGGCTACACCTTC. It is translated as CSAQVRGGNYGYTF.

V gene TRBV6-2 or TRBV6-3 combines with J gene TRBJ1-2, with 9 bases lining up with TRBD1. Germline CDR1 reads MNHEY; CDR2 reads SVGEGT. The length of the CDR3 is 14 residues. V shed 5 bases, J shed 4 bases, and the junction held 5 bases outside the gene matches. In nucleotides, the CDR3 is TGTGCCAGCAGTACTTGGGACAGGGCCTATGGCTACACCTTC. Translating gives CASSTWDRAYGYTF.

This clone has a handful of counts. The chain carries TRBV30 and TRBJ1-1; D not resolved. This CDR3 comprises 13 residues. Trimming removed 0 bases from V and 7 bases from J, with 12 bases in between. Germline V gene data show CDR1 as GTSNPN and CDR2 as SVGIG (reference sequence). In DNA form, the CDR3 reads TGTGCCTGGAGTGTACTTCCCGGGGTTGAAGCTTTCTTT. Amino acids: CAWSVLPGVEAFF.